These T cell receptor beta chains were read from a single sample in a study of blood T cell repertoires in COVID-19. Using immunoSEQ multiplex PCR, the repertoire was profiled, and TCRdb retains in-frame clones only, with some absent. This table holds roughly 40,000 clones, approximately 85% found once. The sequenced sample was peripheral blood. The receptors come from a human donor in a cohort sampled during active COVID-19. Each CDR3 is given with its conserved first and last residue. A D gene is named only where the DNA matches it firmly.

TRBJ2-1,TRBD1,TRBV10-2,CASSGTGWDEQFF
TRBJ1-5,TRBD1,TRBV2,CASSPHRGNSNQPQHF
TRBJ2-1,NA,TRBV5-1,CASSDLYTGGEQFF
TRBJ1-2,NA,TRBV10-2,CASSELSLYGYTF
TRBJ2-1,NA,TRBV6-5,CASQSYNEQFF
TRBJ2-3,TRBD2,TRBV5-1,CASSPPLQASGGADTQYF
TRBJ1-5,NA,TRBV4-2,CASSQELSGANQPQHF
TRBJ1-1,NA,TRBV10-2,CASSESYSSEAFF
TRBJ2-6,NA,TRBV5-6,CASSPVGALSSGANVLTF
TRBJ2-3,NA,TRBV5-1,CASSLEGTPTSNTQYF
TRBJ2-7,NA,TRBV7-3,CASSLGPSSYEQYF
TRBJ2-7,TRBD2,TRBV3-1/TRBV3-2,CASSQASGSSYEQYF
TRBJ2-2,TRBD1,TRBV9,CASSPTGANTGELFF
TRBJ1-6,TRBD1,TRBV12-5,CASAPRQGNSPLHF
TRBJ2-1,TRBD2,TRBV19,CASSVSAGVHNEQFF
TRBJ2-3,NA,TRBV29-1,CSVEDGTDTQYF
TRBJ1-5,TRBD1,TRBV5-8,CASKQKGTGKNQPQHF
TRBJ1-2,TRBD1,TRBV6-6,CASSWGQLDYGYTF
TRBJ2-2,TRBD2,TRBV5-1,CASALLAGDVTGELFF
TRBJ1-6,NA,TRBV14,CASSQEYSNSPLHF
TRBJ2-1,TRBD2,TRBV3-1/TRBV3-2,CASSNGRGSNEQFF
TRBJ1-3,TRBD1,TRBV7-2,CASTLMDRSMNTIYF
TRBJ1-1,NA,TRBV29-1,CSVQREYNTEAFF
TRBJ1-5,NA,TRBV3-1/TRBV3-2,CASSPSRVQPQHF
TRBJ1-6,TRBD1,TRBV6-5,CASRVAGGNSPLHF
TRBJ1-5,NA,TRBV30,CAWSAGGNQPQHF
TRBJ1-1,NA,TRBV15,CATSRGAGMATEAFF
TRBJ1-3,NA,TRBV2,CASSPSTGNSGNTIYF
TRBJ1-5,NA,TRBV4-1,CASSQEGLAGGNQPQHF
TRBJ2-2,NA,TRBV7-2,CASSVVNTGELFF
TRBJ1-1,TRBD1,TRBV6-2/TRBV6-3,CASSYSYRGRDEAFF
TRBJ1-1,NA,TRBV5-6,CASSSALGARFTDTEAFF
TRBJ2-2,TRBD1,TRBV2,CASSDDRGGSGELFF